The 30 T cell receptor beta chains below all came from one sample that was sequenced in a study of blood T cell repertoires in COVID-19. The repertoire was sequenced with immunoSEQ multiplex PCR; TCRdb's copy has only in-frame clones and lacks some. Here the sample spans 25,000 to 30,000 clones, 90% being singletons. Sequencing was done on a sample of peripheral blood. These receptors were taken from a woman aged 55-70 years with active COVID-19.

The chain is built from TRBV9 and TRBJ1-1, with TRBD1 matching 10 bases. The V gene end was trimmed by 3 bases and the J gene end by 5 bases; junction bases not matched to a gene: 4. The germline CDR1 and CDR2 sequences are SGDLS and YYNGEE. The CDR3 extends over 14 amino acids. As DNA, the CDR3 is TGTGCCAGCAGCGGACAGGGGGCTTATACTGAAGCTTTCTTT. Translated, it gives CASSGQGAYTEAFF.

The chain uses TRBV9 and TRBJ2-1; 8 bases align to TRBD1. Germline V gives CDR1 SGDLS, CDR2 YYNGEE. There are 14 residues in the CDR3. V shed 3 bases, J shed 6 bases, and the junction held 5 bases outside the gene matches. CDR3 bases: TGTGCCAGCAGCGCACGGACAGGGACCAATGAGCAGTTCTTC. Encoded protein: CASSARTGTNEQFF.

The chain has TRBV5-4 and TRBJ1-1, with 8 bases matching TRBD1. V lost 4 bases and J lost 6; bases outside the gene matches: 14. Germline V CDR1 and CDR2: SGHNT, YYREEE (reference sequence). The CDR3 is 16 residues long. CDR3 DNA: TGTGCCAGCAGCCGAAAATTAGACAGGGGTCGGGCTGAAGCTTTCTTT. Protein: CASSRKLDRGRAEAFF.

The table lists this clone with a count of one. The gene calls are TRBV5-1 and TRBJ1-2; a possible D gene is TRBD1 (5 bases). V gave up 4 bases and J gave up 2 bases, with 15 bases separating them. Germline V gives CDR1 SGHRS, CDR2 YFSETQ. CDR3 size: 15 residues. DNA for the CDR3: TGCGCCAGCAGCCCCGACAGACCGACAAACTATGGCTACACCTTC. Translating gives CASSPDRPTNYGYTF. Based on the CDR3 plus reference TRBV5-1 and TRBJ1-2, the full variable domain is KAGVTQTPRYLIKTRGQQVTLSCSPISGHRSVSWYQQTPGQGLQFLFEYFSETQRNKGNFPGRFSGRQFSNSRSEMNVSTLELGDSALYLCASSPDRPTNYGYTFGSGTRLTVV.

This chain joins TRBV9 and TRBJ2-3, with D hard to call. V was clipped by 4 bases and J by 4 bases, with 7 bases between them. Germline V gene lookup returns CDR1 SGDLS and CDR2 YYNGEE. The CDR3 extends over 12 amino acids. The chain's CDR3 is CASSPEADTQYF. Written as DNA, the CDR3 is TGTGCCAGCAGCCCAGAGGCAGATACGCAGTATTTT.

In its sample, this clone was seen once. This rearrangement joins TRBV6-6 to TRBJ2-7, with D unclear. The V and J ends lost 5 bases and 1 base respectively, with 21 bases between them. The CDR3 runs to 17 residues. Germline loops: CDR1 MNHNY, CDR2 SVGAGI (reference sequence). The CDR3 DNA follows: TGTGCCAGCAGTCGCCGATTTGGCGGAGTCGCGTCCTACGAGCAGTACTTC. It specifies CASSRRFGGVASYEQYF.

The chain carries TRBV4-1 and TRBJ1-1; the D is unclear. Germline V gives CDR1 MGHRA, CDR2 YSYEKL. The CDR3 covers 15 residues. V shed 0 bases and J shed 1 base, with 9 bases lying between them. The CDR3 coding sequence is TGCGCCAGCAGCCAAGATCCTGGCCCGAACACTGAAGCTTTCTTT. Residues: CASSQDPGPNTEAFF.

This chain connects TRBV7-9 to TRBJ2-1, with TRBD2 matching over 16 bases. The CDR3 has 18 amino acids. Looked up from germline, CDR1 is SEHNR and CDR2 is FQNEAQ (reference sequence). V dropped 5 bases and J dropped 4; count of bases not matched to a gene: 8. The CDR3 nucleotides read TGTGCCAGCAGCCCCCAGGGACTAGCGGGAGGGAGTTACAATGAGCAGTTCTTC. It codes for CASSPQGLAGGSYNEQFF. The full variable domain, completed using reference TRBV7-9 and TRBJ2-1, is DTGVSQNPRHKITKRGQNVTFRCDPISEHNRLYWYRQTLGQGPEFLTYFQNEAQLEKSRLLSDRFSAERPKGSFSTLEIQRTEQGDSAMYLCASSPQGLAGGSYNEQFFGPGTRLTVL.

The chain uses TRBV5-4 and TRBJ2-3, with 8 bases fitting TRBD2. V trimming: 4 bases; J trimming: 2 bases; junction bases outside the gene matches: 12. Germline loops: CDR1 SGHNT, CDR2 YYREEE (reference sequence). This CDR3 spans 17 amino acids. The CDR3 sequence: CASSPQIAGLATDTQYF. Written as DNA, the CDR3 is TGTGCCAGCAGCCCACAGATAGCGGGGTTAGCCACAGATACGCAGTATTTT.

The chain combines TRBV6-5 with TRBJ2-1; D is ambiguous. The CDR3 is 15 amino acids. The germline V gene encodes CDR1 MNHEY and CDR2 SVGAGI. V lost 6 bases to trimming and J lost 10 bases, with 22 bases between them. The CDR3 spells CASSRSEEPLREQFF. DNA for the CDR3: TGTGCCAGCAGCCGCTCCGAGGAGCCCCTAAGGGAGCAGTTCTTC.

The chain is built from TRBV18 and TRBJ2-7; 15 bases map to TRBD2. V gave up 3 bases and J gave up 8 bases; unmatched junction bases: 5. Looked up from germline, CDR1 is KGHSH and CDR2 is LQKENI. The CDR3 extends over 15 amino acids. CDR3 sequence: CASSPSGTSGRQQYF. For the CDR3, the DNA is TGTGCCAGCTCACCCTCCGGGACTAGCGGGAGGCAGCAGTACTTC.

The rearrangement links TRBV3-1 (or the pseudogene TRBV3-2) to TRBJ1-2; D gene ambiguous. CDR3 length: 13 amino acids. Trimming removed 3 bases at V and 7 bases at J, with 12 bases between. The germline gives CDR1 LGHDT, CDR2 YNNKEL (reference sequence). The CDR3: CASSHLDAGGYTF. CDR3 coding DNA: TGTGCCAGCAGCCATTTGGACGCGGGTGGCTACACCTTC.

The chain links TRBV6-2 or TRBV6-3 to TRBJ2-7; maybe TRBD2 (5 bases). Germline loops: CDR1 MNHEY, CDR2 SVGEGT. The CDR3 covers 18 residues. V was pared by 2 bases and J by 1 base, with 21 bases between. CDR3 in amino acids: CASSYVYITGLESYEQYF. The CDR3 coding sequence is TGTGCCAGCAGTTACGTGTACATAACCGGACTGGAATCCTACGAGCAGTACTTC.

CDR3 nucleotides: TGCGCCAGCAGCCAAGATGTTGCTCGGGGACAGGGGGCTGGCTACACCTTC. Translating it yields CASSQDVARGQGAGYTF. The rearrangement links TRBV4-1 to TRBJ1-2, with 12 bases aligning to TRBD1. Germline lookup yields CDR1 MGHRA and CDR2 YSYEKL. The CDR3 is 17 amino acids. V was clipped by 0 bases and J by 7 bases; unmatched bases: 9.

The chain combines TRBV12-3 or TRBV12-4 with TRBJ2-5; 8 bases line up with TRBD1. This CDR3 is built from 13 residues. V lost 6 bases and J lost 4; bases outside the gene matches: 4. CDR3 bases: TGTGCCAGCAGAACCAGGGGGCTAGAGACCCAGTACTTC. Translation: CASRTRGLETQYF.

The chain couples TRBV5-1 to TRBJ2-7; the D gene is possibly TRBD1 (5 bases). Germline V gene data show CDR1 as SGHRS and CDR2 as YFSETQ. Trimming took 2 bases from V and 5 from J, leaving 14 bases between them. This CDR3 is built from 14 residues. The DNA of the CDR3 is TGCGCCAGCAGCTTCACAGGCGCCTCTAACGAGCAGTACTTC. Translating it yields CASSFTGASNEQYF.

This clone was seen once. The chain combines TRBV4-2 with TRBJ2-7; the match to TRBD2 covers 8 bases. The length of the CDR3 is 18 residues. The germline V gene encodes CDR1 LGHNA and CDR2 YNFKEQ. V lost 0 bases, J lost 1 base, and 11 bases stayed unmatched. Written as DNA, the CDR3 is TGTGCCAGCAGCCAAGATCGTTCTCGAGCGGGAGTGTCCTACGAGCAGTACTTC. Residues: CASSQDRSRAGVSYEQYF.

This chain joins TRBV6-5 and TRBJ1-3, with 7 nucleotides matching TRBD1. In germline, CDR1 is MNHEY, CDR2 SVGAGI. The CDR3 has 14 amino acids. The V segment lost 6 bases and the J segment 4 bases; nucleotides outside the gene matches: 6. CDR3 sequence (DNA): TGTGCCAGCAGCTACAGGGGAACGGGAAACACCATATATTTT. It translates to CASSYRGTGNTIYF.

The chain joins TRBV10-1 to TRBJ2-3; TRBD2 agrees at 9 bases. Per germline, CDR1 WNHNN and CDR2 SYGVQD (reference sequence). This CDR3 comprises 12 residues. J was trimmed by 10 bases and V by 3 bases; bases with no gene match: 2. The CDR3 DNA sequence: TGCGCCAGCAGTGAAGGCGGGAGGGCGCAGTATTTT. This encodes CASSEGGRAQYF.

J is TRBJ2-7 and V is TRBV11-2; 7 nucleotides agree with TRBD2. The CDR3 is 16 residues long. Germline V CDR1 and CDR2: SGHAT, FQNNGV. V dropped 0 bases and J dropped 4; count of bases not matched to a gene: 9. The DNA of the CDR3 is TGTGCCAGCAGCTTAGACCACGGGGGGAGCGGGTACGAGCAGTACTTC. Translation: CASSLDHGGSGYEQYF.

The CDR3 sequence: CASSQDRWAGARSAGNTIYF. The CDR3 region has the DNA TGCGCCAGCAGCCAAGATAGGTGGGCAGGGGCCCGTTCGGCCGGAAACACCATATATTTT. The chain combines TRBV4-1 with TRBJ1-3; D possibly corresponds to TRBD1 (6 bases). Trimming took 0 bases from V and 4 from J, leaving 25 bases between them. CDR1 and CDR2 from the germline V gene are MGHRA and YSYEKL. The CDR3 is made up of 20 amino acids.

V usage is TRBV7-7 and J usage is TRBJ2-2; 9 bases align to TRBD2. There are 15 residues in the CDR3. Losses at the gene ends were 5 bases for V and 6 bases for J; bases not matched to a gene: 7. Germline CDR1 reads SSHAT; CDR2 reads FNYEAQ (reference sequence). CDR3 sequence (DNA): TGTGCCAGCAGCCAAATAGCGGGAGAGTCCGGGGAGCTGTTTTTT. Its translation is CASSQIAGESGELFF.

The CDR3 DNA reads TGTGCCAGCAGATTAAGCGGAGATACGCAGTATTTT. This encodes CASRLSGDTQYF. The J gene is TRBJ2-3, the V gene TRBV7-2; tentatively, D is TRBD2 (5 bases). V lost 6 bases to trimming and J lost 5 bases, with 9 bases between them. This CDR3 is built from 12 residues. Germline CDR1 reads SGHTA; CDR2 reads FQGNSA.

This clone has only a few counts. V and J are TRBV2 and TRBJ2-2; D unresolved. Germline V gives CDR1 SNHLY, CDR2 FYNNEI. The CDR3 runs 14 residues. The ends were cut back, 4 bases at V and 2 bases at J, with 8 bases in the middle. CDR3 nucleotides: TGTGCCAGCAGTGGACTCTCAAACACCGGGGAGCTGTTTTTT. Protein product: CASSGLSNTGELFF.

The V call is TRBV19, the J call TRBJ2-2, with a tentative D call TRBD1 (6 bases). The CDR3 has 15 amino acids. V was pared by 4 bases and J by 1 base, with 10 bases between. Germline CDR1 reads LNHDA; CDR2 reads SQIVND (reference sequence). The CDR3 sequence is CASSKGELNTGELFF. CDR3 bases: TGTGCCAGTAGTAAGGGGGAACTGAACACCGGGGAGCTGTTTTTT.

The chain has TRBV28 and TRBJ1-1, with TRBD1 as a possible D gene (5 bases). Trimming took off 2 bases at V and 0 bases at J, with 13 bases between the two ends. The CDR3 is 16 amino acids. Germline loops: CDR1 MDHEN, CDR2 SYDVKM. The CDR3 loop is CASSLRAWGVNTEAFF. The CDR3 coding sequence is TGTGCCAGCAGTTTAAGGGCTTGGGGGGTGAACACTGAAGCTTTCTTT.

The V call is TRBV11-2, the J call TRBJ2-3; 8 positions agree with TRBD2. The germline gives CDR1 SGHAT, CDR2 FQNNGV. Trimming took 2 bases from V and 5 from J; bases not matched to a gene: 12. The CDR3 is 17 amino acids. CDR3: CASSLRPAGDSVDTQYF. CDR3 coding DNA: TGTGCCAGCAGCTTACGGCCAGCGGGAGATTCGGTAGATACGCAGTATTTT.

The sample holds one count of this clone. The genes are TRBV7-2 and TRBJ2-2, with TRBD2 matching over 7 bases. With 1 base clipped from V and 6 bases from J, the junction kept 11 bases outside the gene matches. Germline assignment: CDR1 SGHTA and CDR2 FQGNSA. The CDR3 is 17 residues long. Here the CDR3 DNA reads TGTGCCAGCAGCTTAGGGGCGGGGGTATTACGACCCGGGGAGCTGTTTTTT. It translates to CASSLGAGVLRPGELFF.

The chain uses TRBV5-4 and TRBJ2-7, with D perhaps matching TRBD2 (6 bases). V lost 1 base and J lost 6, with 20 bases in between. Germline loops: CDR1 SGHNT, CDR2 YYREEE (reference sequence). This CDR3 is 16 amino acids long. CDR3 protein: CASSLSILASVREQYF. The CDR3 DNA is TGTGCCAGCAGCTTGAGTATTTTGGCTAGCGTTCGCGAGCAGTACTTC. Filled out from reference TRBV5-4 and TRBJ2-7, the complete variable domain reads ETGVTQSPTHLIKTRGQQVTLRCSSQSGHNTVSWYQQALGQGPQFIFQYYREEENGRGNFPPRFSGLQFPNYSSELNVNALELDDSALYLCASSLSILASVREQYFGPGTRLTVT.

This chain joins TRBV29-1 and TRBJ2-1; 9 nucleotides agree with TRBD2. The CDR3 consists of 14 residues. Germline V gene sequence: CDR1 SQVTM, CDR2 ANQGSEA. V lost 4 bases, J lost 6 bases, and 7 bases stayed unmatched. The CDR3 DNA follows: TGCAGCGTTGTTCGAGGGACTAGCAGCAATGAGCAGTTCTTC. Protein sequence: CSVVRGTSSNEQFF.